This T cell receptor beta chain is from a study of vaccination and CD4 T cells after COVID-19. Germline V gene data show CDR1 as MNHNS and CDR2 as SASEGT. The CDR3 contains 14 residues. Details on this clonotype: Its cognate antigen is unknown. A read error may explain this, as a much larger clone is one base away.

The Oncomine TCR Beta short-read assay was applied to DNA of cultured CD4+ T cells. TCRdb re-called the PCR reads with MiXCR, one entry per CDR3 protein. The table shows tens of thousands of distinct CDR3 sequences, with around 41% occurring only once. Noted time point: late sampling 161 to 241 days after vaccination in a few convalescent patients. Noted treatment: roughly 10-day PBMC culture with coronavirus spike peptide pools or control peptides (ViraFEST assay). General study points: Looking at convalescent patients, 304 of their 307 vaccine-specific clones were spike mono-reactive.

This TCR was recovered from a human donor who had recovered from COVID-19. Material: CD4+ T cells from blood, cultured in vitro, obtained about 7 months after SARS-CoV-2 vaccination. The genes are TRBV6-1 and TRBJ1-2; TRBD1 might be the D (5 bases). The DNA of the CDR3 is TGTGCCAGCATTGAAATCGGCGGGGGCTATGGCTACACCTTC. Protein: CASIEIGGGYGYTF.